The 5 T cell receptor beta chains reported below all come from one sample, sequenced in a study of T cell responses to AZD1222 COVID-19 vaccine. The table came from immunoSEQ multiplex PCR; TCRdb's copy has only in-frame clones and leaves some out. The repertoire holds 150,000 to 200,000 clones, with around 92% as singletons. The sequencing used peripheral blood, collected on day 0 of AZD1222 vaccination. The receptors shown here come from an adult in good health.

The J gene is TRBJ2-6, the V gene TRBV19; TRBD2 might be the D (6 bases). CDR1 is LNHDA and CDR2 is SQIVND in the germline V gene (reference sequence). The CDR3 is 19 residues long. The V end lost 5 bases, the J end lost 0 bases, and 20 bases lay between the germline ends. The CDR3 sequence is CASSSGGSLGRSGANVLTF. The CDR3 DNA is TGTGCCAGTAGTTCCGGGGGATCTCTTGGGCGCTCTGGGGCCAACGTCCTGACTTTC.

The chain has TRBV3-1 (or the pseudogene TRBV3-2) and TRBJ1-2; 7 nucleotides match TRBD1. The trim removed 1 base at V and 4 bases at J, leaving 9 bases unmatched. CDR1 LGHDT and CDR2 YNNKEL come from the germline V gene (reference sequence). The CDR3 has 16 residues. Here the CDR3 reads CASSQALRQGRYGYTF. DNA for the CDR3: TGTGCCAGCAGCCAAGCTCTAAGACAGGGACGCTATGGCTACACCTTC.

V gene TRBV7-2 combines with J gene TRBJ1-1; D uncertain. CDR1 SGHTA and CDR2 FQGNSA come from the germline V gene. V was pared by 0 bases and J by 7 bases, with 12 bases between. This CDR3 contains 14 residues. The CDR3 spells CASSLAAGVDEAFF. CDR3 nucleotide sequence: TGTGCCAGCAGCTTAGCTGCTGGGGTGGATGAAGCTTTCTTT.

This sequence joins TRBV2 and TRBJ1-5, with 8 positions matching TRBD1. The CDR3 is 13 amino acids. With V trimmed by 6 bases and J by 7 bases, 5 bases remained unmatched. Germline loops: CDR1 SNHLY, CDR2 FYNNEI. The CDR3 DNA reads TGTGCCAGCAGAGAGACAGGGGAGCAGCCCCAGCATTTT. Translated, it gives CASRETGEQPQHF.

V is TRBV29-1 and J is TRBJ2-7; D not resolved. The CDR3 contains 14 residues. Trimming removed 6 bases at V and 2 bases at J, with 17 bases between. The germline gives CDR1 SQVTM, CDR2 ANQGSEA. CDR3 sequence: CSVETFSSTYEQYF. Here the CDR3 DNA reads TGCAGCGTGGAGACGTTCTCGTCTACCTACGAGCAGTACTTC.